Below, one TCR beta chain is given with its context. Its antigen is not known. TCRdb reprocessed the 5' RACE reads via MiXCR and lists one record per CDR3 protein. The repertoire holds approximately 500,000 distinct CDR3 sequences, with more than 20% as singletons. The data originate from a study of T-cell memory formation after mild COVID-19. Study information: Each donor largely had its own TCR clusters. Study observations and caveats: Contracting clones from day 15 to 85 showed balanced CD4/CD8; later expanders favored CD4+. Memory sampled before infection contained some responding clones, suggesting cross-reactive memory joined.

V was shortened by 0 bases and J by 6 bases, with 23 bases between the two germline ends. Germline V gene data show CDR1 as SGHRS and CDR2 as YFSETQ. The CDR3 covers 18 residues. The clonotype comes from an adult woman who had mild COVID-19 (a few samples of this study predate the infection). Cell type and time point are not known. This chain uses TRBV5-1 with TRBJ2-3; unclear D gene. Sequenced input: PBMCs or a T cell subset sorted from them (not recorded which). CDR3 sequence: CASSLAIVGLSRADTQYF. CDR3 DNA: TGCGCCAGCAGCTTGGCAATTGTGGGTTTGAGCAGAGCGGATACGCAGTATTTT.